Below are 5 T cell receptor beta chains sequenced from a single sample in a study of identical twins' blood T cells. TCRdb passed the 5' RACE reads through MiXCR, listing each CDR3 protein once. The sample holds around 380,000 distinct CDR3 sequences, about 28% seen once. Material: PBMCs. The receptor source for this set is a woman aged 18-49 years in good health.

Only a few counts were recorded for this clonotype. The chain carries TRBV5-1 and TRBJ1-1; 7 positions match TRBD1. The CDR3 extends over 15 amino acids. The J segment lost 2 bases and the V segment lost 3 bases, leaving 7 bases of the junction unmatched. CDR1 SGHRS and CDR2 YFSETQ come from the germline V gene. CDR3 amino acids: CASSWGDSQNTEAFF. Written as DNA, the CDR3 is TGCGCCAGCAGCTGGGGGGACAGCCAAAACACTGAAGCTTTCTTT.

There are a few counts of this clonotype. As DNA, the CDR3 is TGCAGTGCCCAGGGGACAGGGAATGTTGGCTACACCTTC. Translated, it gives CSAQGTGNVGYTF. The chain links TRBV20-1 to TRBJ1-2; 9 bases fit TRBD1. The V and J ends lost 6 bases and 7 bases, in that order; junction bases with no gene match: 9. The germline gives CDR1 DFQATT, CDR2 SNEGSKA (reference sequence). CDR3 length: 13 residues.

This clonotype was picked up a small number of times. J is TRBJ1-1 and V is TRBV19; TRBD1 might be the D (5 bases). Germline V gene data show CDR1 as LNHDA and CDR2 as SQIVND (reference sequence). Between the trimmed V and J ends, which lost 7 bases and 1 base, there was a span of 19 bases. The CDR3 is 16 residues long. CDR3 in amino acids: CASIIRAEGTNTEAFF. The CDR3 nucleotides read TGTGCCAGTATTATCAGGGCGGAGGGGACGAACACTGAAGCTTTCTTT. The full variable domain, rest sourced from reference TRBV19 and TRBJ1-1, is DGGITQSPKYLFRKEGQNVTLSCEQNLNHDAMYWYRQDPGQGLRLIYYSQIVNDFQKGDIAEGYSVSREKKESFPLTVTSAQKNPTAFYLCASIIRAEGTNTEAFFGQGTRLTVV.

The chain uses TRBV5-1 and TRBJ1-1; 9 nucleotides align to TRBD1. The CDR3 has 14 residues. CDR1 is SGHRS and CDR2 is YFSETQ in the germline V gene. The V gene end was trimmed by 7 bases and the J gene end by 4 bases; junction bases not matched to a gene: 8. CDR3 coding DNA: TGCGCCAGCGGACAGGGGATGGGAAGCACTGAAGCTTTCTTT. Its protein is CASGQGMGSTEAFF. Full variable domain (outside the CDR3, taken from reference TRBV5-1 and TRBJ1-1): KAGVTQTPRYLIKTRGQQVTLSCSPISGHRSVSWYQQTPGQGLQFLFEYFSETQRNKGNFPGRFSGRQFSNSRSEMNVSTLELGDSALYLCASGQGMGSTEAFFGQGTRLTVV.

This clonotype occurred a few times. V and J are TRBV29-1 and TRBJ2-2, with a weak D call TRBD1 (6 bases). Germline CDR1 SQVTM, CDR2 ANQGSEA. Trimming shortened V by 6 bases and J by 3 bases, and 20 bases separated the two germline ends. The CDR3 consists of 16 residues. The CDR3 DNA reads as TGCAGCGTCCCAGGGGCGCCCTTCCCTTACACCGGGGAGCTGTTTTTT. Translation: CSVPGAPFPYTGELFF.